What follows describes a single TCR beta chain. This clonotype showed up just a few times. The target of this receptor is not known. Base-call qualities are not available, and no considerably larger clone is one nucleotide away. Data came from an Illumina MiSeq. On the authors' methods: The Shannon-Wiener index, calculated in VDJtools, was used to measure repertoire diversity. TCRbeta clonotypes with a clonotype frequency of at least 3 were defined as expanded. TCRdb applied fastp at Q25 and MiXCR to the public reads, then kept only in-frame beta chains. Each record represents a unique CDR3 protein, reported with the most common genes and DNA among its rows. For this entry, the V and J calls and clone size follow TCRdb and not the study's own pipeline. The sample includes approximately 720 distinct CDR3 sequences, with approximately 16% observed a single time. The ten top clones hold just under 8% of the sample.

Between the V and J ends, shortened by 6 bases and 0 bases respectively, the junction contains 14 bases. According to the germline V gene (reference sequence), CDR1 reads DFQATT and CDR2 reads SNEGSKA. The CDR3 has 14 amino acids, counting the end cysteine and phenylalanine. Only CDR3 DNA is held: 42 bases, read in frame from base 1. To test a precursor-effector relationship among CD4 cytotoxic T cells, bulk UMI-based TCR sequencing was performed on four sorted CD4+ memory subsets (TCM, TEM, IL-7Rhigh TEMRA, IL-7R- TEMRA). Cells were obtained from peripheral blood mononuclear cells that had been isolated from human blood. The data belong to a study of precursors of human CD4 cytotoxic T cells (dated by TCRdb to 2016 to 2018). Context from the whole study: In total, 13 to 15 donors contributed CD4+ memory subsets to the bulk TCR-seq analysis. Sequences for both the TCRalpha and TCRbeta chains came out of the TCR-seq analysis of 12 to 15 donors (table S7).

What the authors observed across the whole study: According to the authors, a human observational design cannot definitively establish the direction of differentiation between precursor and effector cells. A larger fraction of IL-7Rhigh TEMRA clonotypes than of TEM or TCM clonotypes was made up of expanded effector clonotypes. Only about 95% of the 14 donors were included in some of the bulk TCR-seq comparisons, which suggests that not every subset was available for every donor. IL-7Rhigh and IL-7R- TEMRA subsets showed more restricted TCR repertoires, with lower diversity and more expanded clonotypes, than TCM and TEM subsets.

Recombination joined TRBV20-1 with TRBJ1-1; the D gene identity is not certain. The source is a human donor in good health. Sequenced input: memory CD4+ T cells from blood (PBMCs). Here is the DNA: TGCAGTGCAAATCGGGCCGGGTTGAACACTGAAGCTTTCTTT. Translated, it reads CSANRAGLNTEAFF.